The entry that follows covers one T cell receptor (beta chain) sequence. Participant ages covered roughly 18 to 89 years across 25 or so US areas. The entry originates in a study of blood T cell repertoires in COVID-19. Study background: Samples taken during acute and convalescent COVID-19 were collected in the United States, Italy and Spain. PBMCs, B-cell-depleted T cells, or T cells provided the cDNA or gDNA that made up the material.

The V and J ends lost 4 bases and 10 bases respectively, with 11 bases between them. The CDR3 covers 11 residues. CDR1 is SGDLS, CDR2 YYNGEE, per germline. In the original workflow: Using reference gene primer amplification, nucleated cell counts were estimated. Assay used: immunoSEQ multiplex PCR; TCRdb lists only in-frame clones, some missing. That table furnishes V, J and clone size, whereas the DNA furnished D and trimming. The sample records around 320,000 clones, roughly 89% being singletons. V usage is TRBV9 and J usage is TRBJ1-2, with no clear D. This receptor was obtained from a woman younger than 35 with acute COVID-19. Input material: PBMCs or T cells enriched from blood (not recorded which). The CDR3 coding sequence is TGTGCCAGCAGCCAGCGTGGTGACTACACCTTC. Amino acids: CASSQRGDYTF.